Following are 23 T cell receptor beta chains from one sample sequenced in a study of control samples from healthy donors and cancer patients. Some clones are missing from TCRdb's copy, which holds only in-frame ones; the method was immunoSEQ multiplex PCR. This table holds 90,000 to 100,000 clones, roughly three quarters found once. The source material was blood. The receptors stem from a woman younger than 45 in good health.

The chain uses TRBV18 and TRBJ2-5; D is uncertain. Trimming pared 1 base from V and 3 bases from J, leaving 6 bases between. The V gene's germline CDR1 is KGHSH and CDR2 LQKENI. CDR3 length: 13 residues. The DNA for the CDR3 is TGTGCCAGCTCACCACGGGCGAAAGAGACCCAGTACTTC. Its translation is CASSPRAKETQYF.

The CDR3 DNA sequence: TGTGCCAGCAGTGTAGGGGATGATGGCCGCTCTGGAAACACCATATATTTT. It is translated as CASSVGDDGRSGNTIYF. The chain has TRBV2 and TRBJ1-3; perhaps TRBD1 as D (5 bases). V was cut by 4 bases and J by 0 bases, with 16 bases left in between. Germline-derived CDR1 and CDR2 are SNHLY and FYNNEI. This CDR3 has 17 residues.

The V call is TRBV5-1, the J call TRBJ2-1; weak D call: TRBD1 (5 bases). CDR1 and CDR2 (germline): SGHRS, YFSETQ. There are 14 residues in the CDR3. Trimming pared 3 bases from V and 2 bases from J, leaving 9 bases between. CDR3 DNA sequence: TGCGCCAGCAGCTCAGGGCTGACCTACAATGAGCAGTTCTTC. Amino acids: CASSSGLTYNEQFF.

Comment on this clone: This may arise from a read error, as a much more abundant clone is one base away. The chain links TRBV3-1 (or the pseudogene TRBV3-2) to TRBJ1-1; D is uncertain. CDR3 length equals 12 residues. Germline V gives CDR1 LGHDT, CDR2 YNNKEL (reference sequence). The ends were cut back, 5 bases at V and 1 base at J, with 5 bases in the middle. CDR3 DNA: TGTGCCAGCAGCTGGAGGAACACTGAAGCTTTCTTT. It yields the protein CASSWRNTEAFF.

The chain joins TRBV6-6 to TRBJ2-7; weak D call: TRBD1 (6 bases). V lost 5 bases, J lost 3 bases, and 17 bases lay in between. There are 15 residues in the CDR3. Looked up from germline, CDR1 is MNHNY and CDR2 is SVGAGI (reference sequence). CDR3 region: CASSPTDRPGYEQYF. CDR3 nucleotides: TGTGCCAGCAGTCCTACTGACAGGCCAGGCTACGAGCAGTACTTC.

The CDR3 protein is CAWRHLPLVPRVDGYTF. CDR3 coding DNA: TGTGCCTGGCGACACCTCCCCTTGGTCCCCAGGGTTGATGGCTACACCTTC. The chain combines TRBV30 with TRBJ1-2; the D gene is possibly TRBD1 (5 bases). Germline CDR1 is GTSNPN and CDR2 is SVGIG (reference sequence). V was shortened by 5 bases and J by 6 bases, with 28 bases between the two germline ends. This CDR3 comprises 17 residues.

This chain links TRBV6-1 with TRBJ2-7, with TRBD2 matching over 11 bases. The V segment lost 0 bases and the J segment 3 bases; nucleotides outside the gene matches: 7. CDR3 length equals 17 residues. CDR1 and CDR2 from the germline V gene are MNHNS and SASEGT. This CDR3 is CASSEAASGGLIYEQYF. CDR3 nucleotide sequence: TGTGCCAGCAGTGAAGCGGCTAGCGGGGGGCTTATCTACGAGCAGTACTTC.

For the CDR3, the DNA is TGCGCCAGCAGCCAAGATTGGTCTAGCGGGGCAGATACGCAGTATTTT. It is translated as CASSQDWSSGADTQYF. The chain joins TRBV4-3 to TRBJ2-3; 9 nucleotides match TRBD2. This CDR3 has 16 residues. The trim removed 0 bases at V and 4 bases at J, leaving 5 bases unmatched. Germline V gene sequence: CDR1 LGHNA, CDR2 YSLEER.

This rearrangement joins TRBV6-1 to TRBJ2-5, with 9 bases fitting TRBD1. Per germline, CDR1 MNHNS and CDR2 SASEGT. The CDR3 runs to 14 residues. The trim removed 2 bases at V and 6 bases at J, leaving 4 bases unmatched. The CDR3 region has the DNA TGTGCCAGCAGTGAACCGGGACAGGGAAAGACCCAGTACTTC. This encodes CASSEPGQGKTQYF.

CDR3 in DNA: TGTGCCAGCAGTGAGGGACTCTTCCCTCGGACCTTC. Protein: CASSEGLFPRTF. The chain uses TRBV2 and TRBJ1-2; D perhaps matches TRBD1 (5 bases). The CDR3 spans 12 residues. V was clipped by 3 bases and J by 14 bases, with 16 bases between them. Per the germline V gene, CDR1 is SNHLY and CDR2 is FYNNEI.

The chain combines TRBV19 with TRBJ2-7, with 9 nucleotides matching TRBD1. The J segment lost 3 bases and the V segment lost 4 bases, leaving 1 base of the junction unmatched. The CDR3 has 13 residues. Germline CDR1 reads LNHDA; CDR2 reads SQIVND (reference sequence). The CDR3 sequence: CASSTGQGYEQYF. DNA of the CDR3: TGTGCCAGTAGTACGGGACAGGGCTACGAGCAGTACTTC.

The V call is TRBV20-1, the J call TRBJ2-1, with D unclear. Trimming cost V 3 bases and J 4 bases, with 7 bases left between them. This CDR3 spans 12 amino acids. Germline CDR1 reads DFQATT; CDR2 reads SNEGSKA (reference sequence). CDR3 protein: CSASRPYNEQFF. The CDR3 DNA reads TGCAGTGCTAGTAGACCGTACAATGAGCAGTTCTTC.

This sequence joins TRBV5-4 and TRBJ1-3; weak D call: TRBD1 (5 bases). Germline CDR1 and CDR2: SGHNT and YYREEE (reference sequence). Trimming took 0 bases from V and 3 from J, leaving 10 bases between them. The CDR3 is made up of 15 amino acids. CDR3 DNA: TGTGCCAGCAGCTTGGGGTTGGGGGATGGAAACACCATATATTTT. Translation: CASSLGLGDGNTIYF.

The rearrangement uses TRBV6-5 and TRBJ1-6, with D unclear. This CDR3 has 15 residues. Trimming stripped 3 bases from V and 7 bases from J, with 13 bases between. CDR1 and CDR2 from the germline V gene are MNHEY and SVGAGI. CDR3 protein: CASSYLDPENSPLHF. As DNA, the CDR3 is TGTGCCAGCAGTTATCTCGACCCCGAAAATTCACCCCTCCACTTT.

V and J are TRBV7-3 and TRBJ1-1; 7 nucleotides match TRBD1. The V gene end was trimmed by 5 bases and the J gene end by 3 bases; junction bases not matched to a gene: 3. This CDR3 spans 13 amino acids. Looked up from germline, CDR1 is SGHTA and CDR2 is FQGTGA. The CDR3 DNA reads TGTGCCAGCAGCAAACAGGGGTACACTGAAGCTTTCTTT. Its translation: CASSKQGYTEAFF.

This chain links TRBV6-1 with TRBJ2-3; 9 bases match TRBD2. The CDR3 totals 17 residues. Germline V CDR1 and CDR2: MNHNS, SASEGT. V was clipped by 3 bases and J by 2 bases; unmatched bases: 9. The chain's CDR3 is CASSERGRLAVTDTQYF. The DNA for the CDR3 is TGTGCCAGCAGTGAGAGGGGGAGACTAGCGGTCACAGATACGCAGTATTTT.

This sequence joins TRBV14 and TRBJ1-1; 11 bases align to TRBD1. Losses at the gene ends were 4 bases for V and 0 bases for J; bases not matched to a gene: 19. Per germline, CDR1 SGHDN and CDR2 FVKESK. The CDR3 extends over 21 amino acids. The CDR3 here is CASSLDTGHGTGGIMNTEAFF. As DNA, the CDR3 is TGTGCCAGCAGCCTTGACACCGGGCATGGGACAGGGGGGATCATGAACACTGAAGCTTTCTTT. The variable domain in full, with the rest retrieved from reference TRBV14 and TRBJ1-1, is EAGVTQFPSHSVIEKGQTVTLRCDPISGHDNLYWYRRVMGKEIKFLLHFVKESKQDESGMPNNRFLAERTGGTYSTLKVQPAELEDSGVYFCASSLDTGHGTGGIMNTEAFFGQGTRLTVV.

The rearrangement joins TRBV7-3 to TRBJ2-5; D not resolved. CDR1 SGHTA and CDR2 FQGTGA come from the germline V gene. The length of the CDR3 is 13 residues. V dropped 2 bases and J dropped 1 base, with 5 bases sitting between them. The DNA for the CDR3 is TGTGCCAGCAGCTTATATCCCCAAGAGACCCAGTACTTC. Protein sequence: CASSLYPQETQYF.

The J gene is TRBJ1-1, the V gene TRBV6-5; D is unresolved. This CDR3 has 11 amino acids. Germline V gene lookup returns CDR1 MNHEY and CDR2 SVGAGI. V lost 6 bases to trimming and J lost 8 bases, with 10 bases between them. CDR3 sequence (DNA): TGTGCCAGCAGGAATGTGGGAGAAGCTTTCTTT. It yields the protein CASRNVGEAFF.

The rearrangement uses TRBV3-1 (or the pseudogene TRBV3-2) and TRBJ1-5; D may be TRBD1 (5 bases). The CDR3 extends over 16 amino acids. V shed 0 bases and J shed 6 bases, with 15 bases lying between them. CDR1 and CDR2 (germline): LGHDT, YNNKEL (reference sequence). The CDR3 DNA reads TGTGCCAGCAGCCAAGATCCGGCAGGGTCTGGTCAGCCCCAGCATTTT. The encoded protein is CASSQDPAGSGQPQHF.

This clone was seen a handful of times. The DNA of the CDR3 is TGTGCCAGTAGCCGGACAGCGAACACCGGGGAGCTGTTTTTT. This translates into CASSRTANTGELFF. This chain connects TRBV19 to TRBJ2-2; D is perhaps TRBD1 (6 bases). The germline gives CDR1 LNHDA, CDR2 SQIVND (reference sequence). V lost 6 bases to trimming and J lost 0 bases, with 8 bases between them. The CDR3 is made up of 14 amino acids.

This clone was counted once. V is TRBV6-1 and J is TRBJ1-5; tentative D call: TRBD1 (5 bases). Germline V gene lookup returns CDR1 MNHNS and CDR2 SASEGT. The CDR3 contains 18 residues. The germline V and J ends were trimmed by 4 bases and 4 bases, with 23 bases remaining between them. The CDR3, as DNA: TGTGCCAGCAGTGTTAACCGGCAGGGCCAGAGCCCAAATCAGCCCCAGCATTTT. Encoded protein: CASSVNRQGQSPNQPQHF.

V and J are TRBV11-3 and TRBJ1-6; no clear D. Germline V gives CDR1 SGHNT, CDR2 YENEEA. V was cut by 3 bases and J by 10 bases, with 13 bases left in between. This CDR3 comprises 14 residues. The CDR3 region is CASSFRAVSSPLHF. CDR3 DNA: TGTGCCAGCAGCTTTCGGGCAGTATCCTCACCCCTCCACTTT.